These 15 T cell receptor beta chains came from one sample sequenced in a study of OX40 agonist ivuxolimab in advanced cancers. Only in-frame clones appear in the TCRdb table, and some are missing; sequencing was by immunoSEQ multiplex PCR. The sample lists under 60,000 clones, over 80% occurring once. Sequenced material: CD4+ or CD8+ T cells sorted from blood, taken in a trial of the OX40 agonist ivuxolimab. The source is an adult with an advanced solid tumor such as melanoma, head and neck, liver or kidney cancer.

The V and J genes are TRBV19 and TRBJ1-1, with D possibly matching TRBD1 (6 bases). Trimming took 4 bases from V and 1 from J, leaving 19 bases between them. The CDR3 sequence is 17 residues long. Looked up from germline, CDR1 is LNHDA and CDR2 is SQIVND (reference sequence). The CDR3 protein is CASSTHPGQISNTEAFF. The CDR3 DNA reads TGTGCCAGTAGTACCCATCCGGGACAAATATCGAACACTGAAGCTTTCTTT.

The chain combines TRBV4-1 with TRBJ2-1, with TRBD2 matching 12 bases. V shed 4 bases, J shed 7 bases, and the junction held 8 bases outside the gene matches. The CDR3 spans 16 residues. CDR1 is MGHRA, CDR2 YSYEKL, per germline. The DNA of the CDR3 is TGCGCCAGCAGCCCCCGGGCTAGCGGGAGGGGTAATGAGCAGTTCTTC. As protein: CASSPRASGRGNEQFF.

This chain uses TRBV6-1 with TRBJ2-7, with a tentative D call TRBD1 (6 bases). Germline loops: CDR1 MNHNS, CDR2 SASEGT. Trimming stripped 1 base from V and 10 bases from J, with 23 bases between. This CDR3 is built from 16 residues. Written as DNA, the CDR3 is TGTGCCAGCAGTGAAGGCGGCTGGGGACATTCTAATTTTCAGTACTTC. Its translation is CASSEGGWGHSNFQYF.

The chain links TRBV27 to TRBJ1-4, with TRBD1 matching over 8 bases. Unmatched junction bases numbered 21, after V lost 8 bases and J lost 13 bases. The CDR3 has 16 amino acids. Germline V CDR1 and CDR2: MNHEY, SMNVEV (reference sequence). CDR3 protein: CASPWGHPGQVCRLFF. DNA of the CDR3: TGTGCCAGCCCTTGGGGACATCCGGGACAGGTCTGTAGACTGTTTTTT.

The chain employs TRBV12-5 and TRBJ2-1; TRBD1 matches 8 bases. The CDR3 is 16 amino acids. Trimming at V came to 4 bases and at J to 1 base, leaving 6 bases not matched to a gene. From germline, CDR1 is LGHNT and CDR2 FRNRAP. In DNA form, the CDR3 reads TGTGCTAGTGGTTCCAACAGGGGGAGTTCCTACAATGAGCAGTTCTTC. Translation gives CASGSNRGSSYNEQFF. Filled out from reference TRBV12-5 and TRBJ2-1, the complete variable domain reads DARVTQTPRHKVTEMGQEVTMRCQPILGHNTVFWYRQTMMQGLELLAYFRNRAPLDDSGMPKDRFSAEMPDATLATLKIQPSEPRDSAVYFCASGSNRGSSYNEQFFGPGTRLTVL.

The CDR3 loop reads CASSPPWGREQYF. The DNA for the CDR3 is TGTGCCAGCTCACCACCATGGGGTCGAGAGCAGTACTTC. The rearrangement links TRBV18 to TRBJ2-7; unclear D gene. There are 13 residues in the CDR3. Trimming left V 0 bases short and J 7 bases short, with 10 bases between. Germline V gives CDR1 KGHSH, CDR2 LQKENI. The variable domain in full, completed from reference TRBV18 and TRBJ2-7, reads NAGVMQNPRHLVRRRGQEARLRCSPMKGHSHVYWYRQLPEEGLKFMVYLQKENIIDESGMPKERFSAEFPKEGPSILRIQQVVRGDSAAYFCASSPPWGREQYFGPGTRLTVT.

J is TRBJ1-2 and V is TRBV15; 8 nucleotides match TRBD1. V lost 0 bases and J lost 1; bases outside the gene matches: 1. CDR1 and CDR2 from the germline V gene are LNHNV and YYDKDF (reference sequence). This CDR3 contains 15 residues. CDR3 sequence (DNA): TGTGCCACCAGCAGAGAGACAGGGGATAACTATGGCTACACCTTC. Its translation: CATSRETGDNYGYTF. Drawing the rest from reference TRBV15 and TRBJ1-2, the complete variable domain is DAMVIQNPRYQVTQFGKPVTLSCSQTLNHNVMYWYQQKSSQAPKLLFHYYDKDFNNEADTPDNFQSRRPNTSFCFLDIRSPGLGDTAMYLCATSRETGDNYGYTFGSGTRLTVV.

The J gene is TRBJ1-2, the V gene TRBV6-4; TRBD1 agrees at 7 bases. The CDR3 loop spans 21 amino acids. CDR1 MRHNA and CDR2 SNTAGT come from the germline V gene. With 0 bases clipped from V and 6 bases from J, the junction kept 25 bases outside the gene matches. CDR3 protein: CASSDSRRGYEPGTVHDGYTF. As DNA, the CDR3 is TGTGCCAGCAGTGACTCTCGAAGGGGATATGAGCCAGGGACAGTCCACGATGGCTACACCTTC.

The V call is TRBV7-9, the J call TRBJ1-4; maybe TRBD1 (5 bases). V shed 1 base and J shed 4 bases, with 13 bases lying between them. The CDR3 consists of 16 residues. CDR1 and CDR2 (germline): SEHNR, FQNEAQ (reference sequence). The CDR3 is CASSLDAGGINEKLFF. In DNA form, the CDR3 reads TGTGCCAGCAGCTTAGATGCGGGGGGGATTAATGAAAAACTGTTTTTT. Together with reference TRBV7-9 and TRBJ1-4, the CDR3 gives the full variable domain: DTGVSQNPRHKITKRGQNVTFRCDPISEHNRLYWYRQTLGQGPEFLTYFQNEAQLEKSRLLSDRFSAERPKGSFSTLEIQRTEQGDSAMYLCASSLDAGGINEKLFFGSGTQLSVL.

The CDR3 sequence: CASSQQGLANYGYTF. For the CDR3, the DNA is TGTGCCAGCAGTCAACAGGGACTGGCTAACTATGGCTACACCTTC. This chain connects TRBV6-6 to TRBJ1-2, with D perhaps matching TRBD1 (6 bases). Germline V gene lookup returns CDR1 MNHNY and CDR2 SVGAGI (reference sequence). This CDR3 is 15 amino acids long. With 5 bases removed from V and 0 bases from J, the gap between germline ends came to 13 bases.

V usage is TRBV5-1 and J usage is TRBJ2-1; TRBD2 might be the D (6 bases). V was pared by 4 bases and J by 7 bases, with 15 bases between. The CDR3 contains 14 residues. Germline V gene lookup returns CDR1 SGHRS and CDR2 YFSETQ. The CDR3 bases are TGCGCCAGCAGCCCGATAGTAGCGGCTAATGAGCAGTTCTTC. It encodes CASSPIVAANEQFF.

The chain carries TRBV6-1 and TRBJ1-6; D unclear. CDR3 length: 12 residues. V was cut by 4 bases and J by 14 bases, with 12 bases left in between. The V gene's germline CDR1 is MNHNS and CDR2 SASEGT. The CDR3 region has the DNA TGTGCCAGCAGTGTTATGGGCTCGTCCCTCCACTTT. Translating gives CASSVMGSSLHF.

The genes are TRBV27 and TRBJ1-2; D is unresolved. This CDR3 has 14 amino acids. V was cut by 5 bases and J by 5 bases, with 15 bases left in between. Germline CDR1 is MNHEY and CDR2 is SMNVEV (reference sequence). The CDR3 sequence is CASSSSSPPYGYTF. In DNA form, the CDR3 reads TGTGCCAGCAGTAGTTCCTCACCACCGTATGGCTACACCTTC.

The V gene is TRBV10-3, the J gene TRBJ1-2; D gene ambiguous. Trimming cost V 5 bases and J 2 bases, with 9 bases left between them. This CDR3 spans 13 amino acids. Germline CDR1 ENHRY, CDR2 SYGVKD. The CDR3 loop reads CAISQDANYGYTF. The CDR3 DNA is TGTGCCATCAGTCAGGACGCAAACTATGGCTACACCTTC.

This clone was seen only once. The V and J genes are TRBV5-1 and TRBJ2-5; D gene unclear. The CDR3 sequence is 12 residues long. V lost 2 bases and J lost 2, with 4 bases in between. From germline, CDR1 is SGHRS and CDR2 YFSETQ. The CDR3 DNA follows: TGCGCCAGCAGCTTATCTCAAGAGACCCAGTACTTC. As protein: CASSLSQETQYF.